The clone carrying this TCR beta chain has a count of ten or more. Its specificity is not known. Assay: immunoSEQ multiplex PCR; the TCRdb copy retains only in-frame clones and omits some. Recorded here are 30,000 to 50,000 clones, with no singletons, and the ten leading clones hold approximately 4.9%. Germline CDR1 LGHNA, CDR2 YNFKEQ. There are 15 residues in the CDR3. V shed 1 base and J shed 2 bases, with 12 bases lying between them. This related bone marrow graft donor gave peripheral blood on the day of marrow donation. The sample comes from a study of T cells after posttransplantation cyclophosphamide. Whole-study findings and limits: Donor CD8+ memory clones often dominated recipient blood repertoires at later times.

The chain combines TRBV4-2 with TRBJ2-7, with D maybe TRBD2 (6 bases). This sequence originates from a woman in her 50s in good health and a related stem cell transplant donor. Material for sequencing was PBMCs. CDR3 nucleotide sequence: TGTGCCAGCAGCCAAGGGCCCGGAGGGGCCTACGAGCAGTACTTC. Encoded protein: CASSQGPGGAYEQYF.